The present entry profiles one TCR beta chain with its context. The antigen is not known. The record originates from a study of cytotoxic CD8 clonotypes in ibrutinib-treated CLL. Broader study findings: Under treatment, the uncommon public clonotypes either contracted or remained stable.

CDR1 is MGHDK, CDR2 SYGVNS, per germline. Trimming cost V 3 bases and J 7 bases, with 15 bases left between them. CDR3 size: 15 residues. TCRdb's table, derived via immunoSEQ multiplex PCR, lists solely in-frame clones and lacks some. The table lists about 120,000 clones, approximately 83% of them singletons. Sequencing used PBMCs, obtained after 24 months of ibrutinib treatment. This chain links TRBV25-1 with TRBJ1-4, with a tentative D call TRBD1 (6 bases). This receptor was obtained from a human donor with chronic lymphocytic leukemia. CDR3 bases: TGTGCCAGCAGTGAGGGCGAGGGGGGGGTTGAAAAACTGTTTTTT. Translated: CASSEGEGGVEKLFF.